The rows below give T cell receptor beta chains drawn from one sample of a study of post-analysis software for immune sequencing data. TCRdb re-derived calls from the PCR reads in MiXCR, one entry per CDR3 protein. The table includes approximately 570,000 distinct CDR3 sequences, around 40% detected once. Specimen: blood. These receptors were taken from a girl aged 10-17 years with multiple sclerosis. CDR3s include the opening cysteine and the closing phenylalanine or tryptophan. Each record gives: V gene, clone size, D gene, J gene, CDR3 DNA, CDR3 protein. A D gene is named only where the DNA matches it firmly. The size entry is marked missing in some rows and otherwise reads once, few, many or a size class.

TRBV11-2	.	.	TRBJ1-1	TGTGCCAGCAGCTTATACGTCACCGGGAGGACTGAAGCTTTCTTT	CASSLYVTGRTEAFF
TRBV7-2	.	.	TRBJ2-5	TGTGCCAGCAGCTCGGGGGTTGTGGAGCAGTACTTC	CASSSGVVEQYF
TRBV9	.	.	TRBJ2-3	TGTGCCAGCAGCCACTCTCGTGGGATCACAGATACGCAGTATTTT	CASSHSRGITDTQYF
TRBV7-9	.	.	TRBJ2-4	TGTGCCAGCAGCTTAGGAGACTCGTGGTACATTCAGTACTTC	CASSLGDSWYIQYF
TRBV11-2	.	.	TRBJ2-7	TGTGCCAGCAGCCCTTCAGACCGGGGCTCCTACGAGCAGTACTTC	CASSPSDRGSYEQYF
TRBV29-1	.	.	TRBJ1-1	TGCAGCGTTTTGGAGGTTGACACTGAAGCTTTCTTT	CSVLEVDTEAFF
TRBV4-1	.	.	TRBJ2-7	TGCGCCAGCAGCCCTCTAAGGGCGGGGACTGGCTACGAGCAGTACTTC	CASSPLRAGTGYEQYF
TRBV3-1	.	.	TRBJ2-1	TGTGCCAGCAGCCAAGGTCCGGGAGCCGGTAATGAGCAGTTCTTC	CASSQGPGAGNEQFF
TRBV14	.	TRBD2	TRBJ2-7	TGTGCCAGCAGCCGAAGCGGACTAGCGACCTACGAGCAGTACTTC	CASSRSGLATYEQYF
TRBV12-3/TRBV12-4	.	TRBD2	TRBJ2-1	TGTGCCAGCAGACCAAGCGGGGGCTACAATGAGCAGTTCTTC	CASRPSGGYNEQFF
TRBV20-1	.	.	TRBJ2-5	TGCAGTGCTCGGGGAGACGGACGGGGAGAGACCCAGTACTTC	CSARGDGRGETQYF
TRBV5-1	.	TRBD2	TRBJ2-5	TGCGCCAGCAGCCGGAAAACTAGCGCGGAGACCCAGTACTTC	CASSRKTSAETQYF
TRBV12-3/TRBV12-4	.	.	TRBJ1-1	TGTGCCAGCAGACGCCCGGGGGGCATGAACACTGAAGCTTTCTTT	CASRRPGGMNTEAFF
TRBV10-3	.	TRBD2	TRBJ2-1	TGTGCCATCAGTGGGACGACTAGCTCCTCCTACAATGAGCAGTTCTTC	CAISGTTSSSYNEQFF
TRBV9	.	.	TRBJ2-7	TGTGCCAGCAGCACCTGGGACTACGAGCAGTACTTC	CASSTWDYEQYF
TRBV30	.	TRBD1	TRBJ1-2	TGTGCCTGGAGGGGGACAGGAGCAAACTATGGCTACACCTTC	CAWRGTGANYGYTF
TRBV6-6	.	.	TRBJ1-1	TGTGCCAGCAGCCTTCGACTAGGAGGAGCTTTCTTT	CASSLRLGGAFF
TRBV12-3/TRBV12-4	few	.	TRBJ1-4	TGTGCCAGCAGGGGGGACGGCGTTGAAAAACTGTTTTTT	CASRGDGVEKLFF
TRBV12-3/TRBV12-4	.	.	TRBJ2-7	TGTGCCTGCAGGTCGTACTCAAATGGCGAGCAGTACTTC	CACRSYSNGEQYF
TRBV12-3/TRBV12-4	few	TRBD1	TRBJ1-4	TGTGCCAGCAGAGACAGGGGCTCAGCCACAACTAATGAAAAACTGTTTTTT	CASRDRGSATTNEKLFF
TRBV2	few	.	TRBJ2-7	TGTGCCAGCAGTTTGCCCCCTGGCACCACCTACGAGCAGTACTTC	CASSLPPGTTYEQYF
TRBV6-1	few	.	TRBJ1-2	TGTGCCAGCAGTCCACAGGGAAGGGACTATGGCTACACCTTC	CASSPQGRDYGYTF
TRBV2	few	.	TRBJ1-6	TGTGCCAGCAGTCTAGGACAGAGAAATAATTCACCCCTCCACTTT	CASSLGQRNNSPLHF